This T cell receptor beta chain was found in a study of regulatory dendritic cells for organ transplantation. Measured with immunoSEQ multiplex PCR; TCRdb has only the in-frame clones, and not every one. This table holds 13,000 or so clones, around 92% found once. Regarding this clone: Its antigen is not identified.

Allogeneic regulatory or mature dendritic cells were co-cultured for 5 days with CFSE-labeled sorted T cells at 1:10. The CDR3 runs 13 residues. V was cut by 4 bases and J by 5 bases, with 8 bases left in between. Germline lookup yields CDR1 MGHRA and CDR2 YSYEKL. The chain has TRBV4-1 and TRBJ2-2, with D possibly matching TRBD1 (6 bases). The source is a human donor in good health. Sequences were obtained from naive CD8+ T cells from blood cultured with regulatory dendritic cells. Subset denoted: CD45RA+ naive T cells. CDR3 bases: TGCGCCAGCAGCCCACAGGGAACCGGGGAGCTGTTTTTT. Translation gives CASSPQGTGELFF.